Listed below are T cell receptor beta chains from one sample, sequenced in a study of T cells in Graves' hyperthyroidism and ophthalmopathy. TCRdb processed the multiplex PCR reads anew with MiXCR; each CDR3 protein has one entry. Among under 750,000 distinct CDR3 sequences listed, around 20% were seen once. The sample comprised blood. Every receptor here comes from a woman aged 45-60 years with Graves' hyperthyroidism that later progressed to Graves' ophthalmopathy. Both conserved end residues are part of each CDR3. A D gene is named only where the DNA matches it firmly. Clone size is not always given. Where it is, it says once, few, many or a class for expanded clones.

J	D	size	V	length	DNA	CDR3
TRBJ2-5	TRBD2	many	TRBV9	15	TGTGCCAGCAGCATAATAGCGGGGGGCCAAGAGACCCAGTACTTC	CASSIIAGGQETQYF
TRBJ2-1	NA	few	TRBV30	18	TGTGCCTGGAGTGTACTGTTGGGGGGCCTTAGCTCCTACAATGAGCAGTTCTTC	CAWSVLLGGLSSYNEQFF
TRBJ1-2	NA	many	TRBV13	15	TGTGCCAGCAGCTCCGTCACAGGGTTCGTCCATGGCTACACCTTC	CASSSVTGFVHGYTF
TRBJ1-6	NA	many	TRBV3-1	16	TGTGCCAGCAGTCAGGACAGCCGGACTCTTGGTTCACCCCTCCACTTT	CASSQDSRTLGSPLHF
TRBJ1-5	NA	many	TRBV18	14	TGTGCCAGCTCCCCGTTGGGCAGGAATCAGCCCCAGCATTTT	CASSPLGRNQPQHF
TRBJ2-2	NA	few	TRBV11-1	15	TGTGCCAGCAGCCTGGGTGGGGGCGCTTCCGGGGAGCTGTTTTTT	CASSLGGGASGELFF
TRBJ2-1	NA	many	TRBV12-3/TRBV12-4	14	TGTGCCAGCACCCTTGGGCTAGCGTCAGATGAGCAGTTCTTC	CASTLGLASDEQFF
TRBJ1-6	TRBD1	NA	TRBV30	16	TGTGCCTGGAGGGCCGCCGGGACAGCAAATAATTCACCCCTCCACTTT	CAWRAAGTANNSPLHF
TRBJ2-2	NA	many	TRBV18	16	TGTGCCAGCTCACCGAGGACCGGCGCGAACACCGGGGAGCTGTTTTTT	CASSPRTGANTGELFF
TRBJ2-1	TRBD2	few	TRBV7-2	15	TGTGCCAGCAATCCAAGACTAGCCCGATACAATGAGCAGTTCTTC	CASNPRLARYNEQFF
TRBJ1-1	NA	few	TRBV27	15	TGTGCCAGCAGGAAGGGGAACAGCGGGAACACTGAAGCTTTCTTT	CASRKGNSGNTEAFF
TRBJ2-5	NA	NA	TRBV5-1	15	TGCGCCAGCAGGGCTCTGCAGGTCGCCCAAGAGACCCAGTACTTC	CASRALQVAQETQYF